The clone carrying this TCR beta chain was seen a few times. The target antigen is unknown. By quantitative 5'-RACE with molecular barcodes, the TCR beta libraries were made. TCRdb independently ran MiXCR on the 5' RACE reads; one entry per CDR3 protein. The repertoire holds over 200,000 distinct CDR3 sequences, about 10% seen once, with under 25% in the top ten. The data derive from a study of CD8 T cells in ankylosing spondylitis. Study-wide results and limits: Disease-linked clones bore a CD8+ phenotype and were relatively rare in peripheral blood. Within matched ankylosing spondylitis synovial fluid, disease-linked clones were reportedly significantly enriched.

The CDR3 runs to 14 residues. CDR1 is SEHNR, CDR2 FQNEAQ, per germline (reference sequence). Trimming stripped 5 bases from V and 2 bases from J, with 12 bases between. The receptor comes from a male donor with ankylosing spondylitis or in good health (not recorded which). The genes are TRBV7-9 and TRBJ1-2; weak D call: TRBD1 (6 bases). Sequenced: blood, either unsorted or a sorted T cell fraction (not recorded which). CDR3 region: CASSHTGPNYGYTF. The DNA of the CDR3 is TGTGCCAGCAGCCATACAGGGCCCAACTATGGCTACACCTTC.